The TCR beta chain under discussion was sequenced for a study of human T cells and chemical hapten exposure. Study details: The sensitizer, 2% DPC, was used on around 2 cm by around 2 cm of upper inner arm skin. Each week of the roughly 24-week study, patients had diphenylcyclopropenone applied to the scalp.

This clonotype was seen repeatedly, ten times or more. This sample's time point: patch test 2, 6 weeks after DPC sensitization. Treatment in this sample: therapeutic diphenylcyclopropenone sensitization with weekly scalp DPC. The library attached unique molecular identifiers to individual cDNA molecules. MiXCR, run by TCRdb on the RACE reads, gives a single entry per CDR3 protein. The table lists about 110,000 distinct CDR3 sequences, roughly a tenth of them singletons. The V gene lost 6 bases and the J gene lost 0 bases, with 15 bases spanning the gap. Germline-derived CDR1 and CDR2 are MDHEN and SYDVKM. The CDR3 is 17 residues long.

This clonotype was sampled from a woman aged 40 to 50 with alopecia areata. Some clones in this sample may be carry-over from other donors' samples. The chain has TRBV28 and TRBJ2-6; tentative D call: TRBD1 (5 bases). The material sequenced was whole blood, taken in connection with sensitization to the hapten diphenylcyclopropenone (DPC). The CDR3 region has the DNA TGTGCCAGCAGCCGGGTGGGGCTCAACTCTGGGGCCAACGTCCTGACTTTC. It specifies CASSRVGLNSGANVLTF.